This T cell receptor (beta chain) was profiled in a study of OX40 agonist ivuxolimab in advanced cancers. Measured with immunoSEQ multiplex PCR; TCRdb has only the in-frame clones, and not every one. Of about 80,000 clones in the sample, roughly 80% are singletons; the top ten hold 5.5% to 7%. Trimming cost V 1 base and J 1 base; bases outside gene matches: 4. CDR3 size: 17 residues. CDR1 and CDR2 (germline): MRHNA, SNTAGT. Material: CD4+ or CD8+ T cells sorted from blood, obtained in a trial of the OX40 agonist ivuxolimab. The source is an adult with an advanced solid tumor such as melanoma, head and neck, liver or kidney cancer. The chain combines TRBV6-4 with TRBJ1-3; 10 nucleotides agree with TRBD1. The CDR3 DNA reads as TGTGCCAGCAGTGACTTTCCGGGACAGGGGTCTGGAAACACCATATATTTT. Translation gives CASSDFPGQGSGNTIYF.